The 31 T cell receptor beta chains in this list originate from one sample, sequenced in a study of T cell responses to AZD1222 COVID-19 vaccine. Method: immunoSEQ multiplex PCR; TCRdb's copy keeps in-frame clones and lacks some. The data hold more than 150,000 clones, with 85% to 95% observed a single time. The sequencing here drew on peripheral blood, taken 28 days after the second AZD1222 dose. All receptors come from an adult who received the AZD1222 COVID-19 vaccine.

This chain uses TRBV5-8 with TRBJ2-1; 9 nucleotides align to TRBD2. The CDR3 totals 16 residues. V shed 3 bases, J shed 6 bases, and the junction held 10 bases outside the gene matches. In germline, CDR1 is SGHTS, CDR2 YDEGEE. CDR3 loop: CASSSWAGGPTNEQFF. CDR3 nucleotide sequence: TGTGCCAGCAGCTCCTGGGCGGGAGGGCCAACCAATGAGCAGTTCTTC.

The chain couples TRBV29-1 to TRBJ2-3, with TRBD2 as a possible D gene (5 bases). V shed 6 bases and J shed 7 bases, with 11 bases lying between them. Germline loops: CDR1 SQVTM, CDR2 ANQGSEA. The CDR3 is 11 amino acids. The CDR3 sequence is CSVGGYNTQYF. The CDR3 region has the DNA TGCAGCGTCGGCGGGTACAATACGCAGTATTTT.

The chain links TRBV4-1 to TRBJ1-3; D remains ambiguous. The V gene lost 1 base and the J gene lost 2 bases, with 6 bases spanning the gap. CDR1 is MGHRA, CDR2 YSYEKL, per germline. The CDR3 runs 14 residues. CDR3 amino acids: CASSQGFTGNTIYF. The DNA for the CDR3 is TGCGCCAGCAGCCAAGGGTTTACTGGAAACACCATATATTTT.

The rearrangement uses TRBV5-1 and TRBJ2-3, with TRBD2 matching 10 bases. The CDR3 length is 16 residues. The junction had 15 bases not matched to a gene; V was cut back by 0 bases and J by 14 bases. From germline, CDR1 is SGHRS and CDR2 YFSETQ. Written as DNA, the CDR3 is TGCGCCAGCAGCTTGGGGGCTAGCGGGAGCACAAATTCGGCGTATTTT. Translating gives CASSLGASGSTNSAYF. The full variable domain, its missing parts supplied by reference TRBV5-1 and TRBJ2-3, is KAGVTQTPRYLIKTRGQQVTLSCSPISGHRSVSWYQQTPGQGLQFLFEYFSETQRNKGNFPGRFSGRQFSNSRSEMNVSTLELGDSALYLCASSLGASGSTNSAYFGPGTRLTVL.

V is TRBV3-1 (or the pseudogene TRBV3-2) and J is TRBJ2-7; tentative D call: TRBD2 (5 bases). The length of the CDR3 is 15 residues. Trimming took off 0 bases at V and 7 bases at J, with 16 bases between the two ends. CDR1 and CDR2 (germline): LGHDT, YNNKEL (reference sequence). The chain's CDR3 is CASSQDRGPFGEQYF. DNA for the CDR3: TGTGCCAGCAGCCAAGATCGGGGTCCCTTTGGAGAGCAGTACTTC.

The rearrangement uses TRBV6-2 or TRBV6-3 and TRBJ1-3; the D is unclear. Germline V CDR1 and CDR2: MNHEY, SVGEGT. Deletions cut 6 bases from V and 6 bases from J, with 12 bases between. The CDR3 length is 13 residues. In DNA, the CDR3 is TGTGCCAGCAGCCTCTTTGGCGAAAACACCATATATTTT. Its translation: CASSLFGENTIYF.

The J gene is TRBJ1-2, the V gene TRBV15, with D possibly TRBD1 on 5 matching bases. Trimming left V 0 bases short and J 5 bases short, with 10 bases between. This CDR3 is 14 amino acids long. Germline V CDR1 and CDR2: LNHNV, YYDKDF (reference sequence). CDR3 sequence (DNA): TGTGCCACCAGCAGAGATCCGGGGGTTTATGGCTACACCTTC. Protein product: CATSRDPGVYGYTF.

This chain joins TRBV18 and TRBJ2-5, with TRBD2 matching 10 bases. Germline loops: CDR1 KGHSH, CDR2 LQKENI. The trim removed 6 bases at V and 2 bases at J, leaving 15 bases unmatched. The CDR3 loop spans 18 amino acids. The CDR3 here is CASSPLAGTSALQETQYF. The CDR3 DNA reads TGTGCCAGCTCCCCGCTAGCCGGGACTAGCGCGCTACAAGAGACCCAGTACTTC. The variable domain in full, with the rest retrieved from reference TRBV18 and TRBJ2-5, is NAGVMQNPRHLVRRRGQEARLRCSPMKGHSHVYWYRQLPEEGLKFMVYLQKENIIDESGMPKERFSAEFPKEGPSILRIQQVVRGDSAAYFCASSPLAGTSALQETQYFGPGTRLLVL.

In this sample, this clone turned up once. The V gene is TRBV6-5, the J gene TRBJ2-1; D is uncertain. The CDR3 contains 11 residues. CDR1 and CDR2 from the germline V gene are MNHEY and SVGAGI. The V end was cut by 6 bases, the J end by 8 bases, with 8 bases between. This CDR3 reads CASRRKDEQFF. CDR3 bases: TGTGCCAGCAGAAGGAAGGATGAGCAGTTCTTC.

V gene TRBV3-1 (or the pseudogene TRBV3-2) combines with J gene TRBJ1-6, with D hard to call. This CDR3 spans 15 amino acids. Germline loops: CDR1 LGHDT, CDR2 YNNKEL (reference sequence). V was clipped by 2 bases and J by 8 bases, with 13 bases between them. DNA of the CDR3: TGTGCCAGCAGCCAACAATCCCCGGAGTATTCACCCCTCCACTTT. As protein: CASSQQSPEYSPLHF.

This chain's CDR3 is CASSMSRAANTGELFF. The CDR3 region has the DNA TGTGCCAGTAGTATGAGTAGAGCTGCGAACACCGGGGAGCTGTTTTTT. This chain links TRBV19 with TRBJ2-2; D is unresolved. This CDR3 has 16 residues. The germline V and J ends were trimmed by 3 bases and 0 bases, with 11 bases remaining between them. From germline, CDR1 is LNHDA and CDR2 SQIVND (reference sequence).

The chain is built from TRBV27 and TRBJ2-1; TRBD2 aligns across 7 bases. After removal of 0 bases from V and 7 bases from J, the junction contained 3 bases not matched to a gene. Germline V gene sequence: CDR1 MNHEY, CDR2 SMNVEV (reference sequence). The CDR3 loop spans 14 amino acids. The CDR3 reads CASSLSKRDNEQFF. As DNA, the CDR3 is TGTGCCAGCAGTTTATCGAAGCGGGATAATGAGCAGTTCTTC.

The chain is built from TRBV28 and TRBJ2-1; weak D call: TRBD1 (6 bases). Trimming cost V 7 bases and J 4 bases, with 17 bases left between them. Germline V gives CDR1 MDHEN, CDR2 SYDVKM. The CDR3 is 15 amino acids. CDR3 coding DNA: TGTGCCAGCACCCTGACAGGAGCCGATTACAATGAGCAGTTCTTC. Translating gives CASTLTGADYNEQFF.

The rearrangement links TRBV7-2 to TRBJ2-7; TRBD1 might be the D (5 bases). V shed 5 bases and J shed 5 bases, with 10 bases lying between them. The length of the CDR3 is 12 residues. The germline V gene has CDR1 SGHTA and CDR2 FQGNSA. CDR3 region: CASSPQGHEQYF. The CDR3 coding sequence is TGTGCCAGCAGCCCCCAGGGCCACGAGCAGTACTTC. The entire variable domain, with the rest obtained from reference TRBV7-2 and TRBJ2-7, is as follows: GAGVSQSPSNKVTEKGKDVELRCDPISGHTALYWYRQSLGQGLEFLIYFQGNSAPDKSGLPSDRFSAERTGGSVSTLTIQRTQQEDSAVYLCASSPQGHEQYFGPGTRLTVT.

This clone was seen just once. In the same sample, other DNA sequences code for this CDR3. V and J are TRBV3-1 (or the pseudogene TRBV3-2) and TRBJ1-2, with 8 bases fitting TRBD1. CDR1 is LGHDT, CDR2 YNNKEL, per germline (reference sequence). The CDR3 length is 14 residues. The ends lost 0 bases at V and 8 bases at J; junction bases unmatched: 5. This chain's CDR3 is CASSQDAGGRGYTF. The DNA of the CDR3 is TGTGCCAGCAGCCAAGATGCAGGGGGCCGAGGCTACACCTTC.

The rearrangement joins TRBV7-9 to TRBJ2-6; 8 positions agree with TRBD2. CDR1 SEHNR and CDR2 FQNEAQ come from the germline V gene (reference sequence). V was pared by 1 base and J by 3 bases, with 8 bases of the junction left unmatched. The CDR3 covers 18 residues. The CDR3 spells CASSLERSSGVGANVLTF. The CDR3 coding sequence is TGTGCCAGCAGCTTAGAAAGGAGTAGCGGGGTTGGGGCCAACGTCCTGACTTTC.

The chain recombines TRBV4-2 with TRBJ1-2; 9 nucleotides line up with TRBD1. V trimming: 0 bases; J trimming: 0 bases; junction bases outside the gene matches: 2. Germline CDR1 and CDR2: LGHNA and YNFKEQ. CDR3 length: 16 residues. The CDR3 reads CASSQEGTGTNYGYTF. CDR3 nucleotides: TGTGCCAGCAGCCAAGAGGGGACAGGGACTAACTATGGCTACACCTTC.

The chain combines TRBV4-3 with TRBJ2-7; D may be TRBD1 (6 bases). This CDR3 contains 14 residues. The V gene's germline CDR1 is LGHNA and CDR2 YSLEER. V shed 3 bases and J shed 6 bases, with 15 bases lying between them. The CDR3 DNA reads TGCGCCAGCAGCCAGGTATCAACAGGGACCGAGCAGTACTTC. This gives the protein CASSQVSTGTEQYF.

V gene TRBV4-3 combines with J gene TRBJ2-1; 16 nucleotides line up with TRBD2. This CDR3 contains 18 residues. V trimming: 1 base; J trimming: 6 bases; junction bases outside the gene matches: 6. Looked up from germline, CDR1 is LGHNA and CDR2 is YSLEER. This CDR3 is CASSQAGTSGGAANEQFF. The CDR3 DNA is TGCGCCAGCAGCCAAGCCGGGACTAGCGGGGGGGCAGCCAATGAGCAGTTCTTC.

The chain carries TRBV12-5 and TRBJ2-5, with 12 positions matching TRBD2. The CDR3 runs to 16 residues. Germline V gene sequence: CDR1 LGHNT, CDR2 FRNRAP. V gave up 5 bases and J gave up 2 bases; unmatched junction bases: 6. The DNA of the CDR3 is TGTGCTAGTGGTCCCGGGACTAGCGGGCCACAAGAGACCCAGTACTTC. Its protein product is CASGPGTSGPQETQYF.

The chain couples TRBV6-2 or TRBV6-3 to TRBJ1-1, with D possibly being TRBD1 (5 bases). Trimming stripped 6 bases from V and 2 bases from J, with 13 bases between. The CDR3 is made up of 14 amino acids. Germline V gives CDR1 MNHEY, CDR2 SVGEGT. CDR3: CASSHNQGNTEAFF. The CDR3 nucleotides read TGTGCCAGCAGCCATAATCAGGGTAACACTGAAGCTTTCTTT.

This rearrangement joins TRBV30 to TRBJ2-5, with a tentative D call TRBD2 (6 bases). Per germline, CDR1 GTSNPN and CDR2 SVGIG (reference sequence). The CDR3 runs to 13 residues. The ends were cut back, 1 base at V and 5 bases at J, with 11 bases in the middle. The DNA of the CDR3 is TGTGCCTGGAGTGGGCGAGGGAGGGAGACCCAGTACTTC. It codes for CAWSGRGRETQYF.

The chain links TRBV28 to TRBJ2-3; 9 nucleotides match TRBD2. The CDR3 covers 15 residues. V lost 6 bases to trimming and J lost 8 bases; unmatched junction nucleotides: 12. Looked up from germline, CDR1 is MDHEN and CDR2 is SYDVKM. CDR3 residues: CASSPIAGVEGTQYF. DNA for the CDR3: TGTGCCAGCAGCCCAATAGCGGGAGTTGAAGGTACGCAGTATTTT. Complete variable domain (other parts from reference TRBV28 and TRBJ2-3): DVKVTQSSRYLVKRTGEKVFLECVQDMDHENMFWYRQDPGLGLRLIYFSYDVKMKEKGDIPEGYSVSREKKERFSLILESASTNQTSMYLCASSPIAGVEGTQYFGPGTRLTVL.

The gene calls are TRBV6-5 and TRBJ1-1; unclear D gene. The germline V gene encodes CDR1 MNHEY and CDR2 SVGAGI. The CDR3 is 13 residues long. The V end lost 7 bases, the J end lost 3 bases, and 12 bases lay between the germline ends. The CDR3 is CASTRIRDTEAFF. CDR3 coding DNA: TGTGCCAGCACCAGGATTAGGGACACTGAAGCTTTCTTT.

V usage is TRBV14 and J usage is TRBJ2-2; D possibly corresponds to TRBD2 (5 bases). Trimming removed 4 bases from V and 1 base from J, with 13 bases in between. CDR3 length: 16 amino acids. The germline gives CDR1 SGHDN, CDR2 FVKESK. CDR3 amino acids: CASSLRAPGNTGELFF. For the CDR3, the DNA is TGTGCCAGCAGCCTGAGGGCCCCTGGGAACACCGGGGAGCTGTTTTTT.

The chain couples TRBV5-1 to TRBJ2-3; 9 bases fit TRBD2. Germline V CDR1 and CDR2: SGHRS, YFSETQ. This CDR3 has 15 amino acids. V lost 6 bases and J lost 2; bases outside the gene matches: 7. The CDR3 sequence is CASTPGLALTDTQYF. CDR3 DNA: TGCGCCAGCACTCCGGGACTAGCCCTCACAGATACGCAGTATTTT.

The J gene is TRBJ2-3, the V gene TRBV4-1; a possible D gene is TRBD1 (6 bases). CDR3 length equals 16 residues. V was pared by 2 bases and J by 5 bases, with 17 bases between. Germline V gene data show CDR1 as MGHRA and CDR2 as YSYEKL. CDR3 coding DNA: TGCGCCAGCAGCCAACCGATAACAGGGAGTGGAGATACGCAGTATTTT. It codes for CASSQPITGSGDTQYF.

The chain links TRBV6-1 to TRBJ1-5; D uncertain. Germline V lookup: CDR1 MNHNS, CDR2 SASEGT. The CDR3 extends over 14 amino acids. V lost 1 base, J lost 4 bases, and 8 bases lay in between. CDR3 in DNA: TGTGCCAGCAGTGAAGGGGCAGGTAATCAGCCCCAGCATTTT. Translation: CASSEGAGNQPQHF.

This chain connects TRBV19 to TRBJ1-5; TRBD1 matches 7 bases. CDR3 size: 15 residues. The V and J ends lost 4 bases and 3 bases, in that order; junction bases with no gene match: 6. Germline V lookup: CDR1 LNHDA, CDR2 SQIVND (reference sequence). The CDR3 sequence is CASSKGTGDNQPQHF. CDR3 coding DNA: TGTGCCAGTAGTAAAGGAACAGGGGACAATCAGCCCCAGCATTTT.

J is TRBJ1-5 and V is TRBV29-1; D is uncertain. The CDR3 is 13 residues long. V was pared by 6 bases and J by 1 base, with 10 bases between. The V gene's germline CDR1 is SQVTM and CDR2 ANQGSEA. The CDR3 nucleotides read TGCAGCGTGGTCGCGGACAGCAATCAGCCCCAGCATTTT. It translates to CSVVADSNQPQHF.

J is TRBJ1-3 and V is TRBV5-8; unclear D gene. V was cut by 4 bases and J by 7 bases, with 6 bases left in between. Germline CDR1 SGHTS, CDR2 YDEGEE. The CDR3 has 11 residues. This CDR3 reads CASSPLNTIYF. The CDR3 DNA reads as TGTGCCAGCAGCCCGCTGAACACCATATATTTT.